This T cell receptor beta chain was obtained from a study of blood T cell repertoires in COVID-19. Study information: COVID-19 samples collected from the United States, Italy and Spain covered acute and convalescent phases.

Study members were between roughly 18 and 100 years old and lived in around 24 US regions. What the recovered Cohort 3 donors had was two negative PCRs, clearance, or symptom resolution. Turning to this clone: Relative to the germline gene, one junction end is altered; a read error may explain this.

Original handling: Estimation of nucleated cell counts relied on the amplification of reference gene primers. Libraries were prepared by immunoSEQ multiplex PCR; TCRdb keeps only in-frame clonotypes and omits some of them. For V, J and clone size, that table is used; D and trimming come from the DNA. This repertoire shows 180,000 or so clones, 85% to 90% found once; its top ten account for more than 5%. There are 15 residues in the CDR3. From germline, CDR1 is PRHDT and CDR2 FYEKMQ (reference sequence). The TCR originated in a man aged 35 to 55 who had recovered from COVID-19. The chain uses TRBV13 and TRBJ2-3; 10 positions match TRBD2. Specimen: PBMCs or T cells enriched from blood (not recorded which). The CDR3, as DNA: TGTGCCAGCAGCCCAGGGGTAGCGGGGGGCCCTCTTTTTCATTTT. Its translation is CASSPGVAGGPLFHF. The whole variable domain, filled in from reference TRBV13 and TRBJ2-3, reads AAGVIQSPRHLIKEKRETATLKCYPIPRHDTVYWYQQGPGQDPQFLISFYEKMQSDKGSIPDRFSAQQFSDYHSELNMSSLELGDSALYFCASSPGVAGGPLFHFGPGTRLTVL.